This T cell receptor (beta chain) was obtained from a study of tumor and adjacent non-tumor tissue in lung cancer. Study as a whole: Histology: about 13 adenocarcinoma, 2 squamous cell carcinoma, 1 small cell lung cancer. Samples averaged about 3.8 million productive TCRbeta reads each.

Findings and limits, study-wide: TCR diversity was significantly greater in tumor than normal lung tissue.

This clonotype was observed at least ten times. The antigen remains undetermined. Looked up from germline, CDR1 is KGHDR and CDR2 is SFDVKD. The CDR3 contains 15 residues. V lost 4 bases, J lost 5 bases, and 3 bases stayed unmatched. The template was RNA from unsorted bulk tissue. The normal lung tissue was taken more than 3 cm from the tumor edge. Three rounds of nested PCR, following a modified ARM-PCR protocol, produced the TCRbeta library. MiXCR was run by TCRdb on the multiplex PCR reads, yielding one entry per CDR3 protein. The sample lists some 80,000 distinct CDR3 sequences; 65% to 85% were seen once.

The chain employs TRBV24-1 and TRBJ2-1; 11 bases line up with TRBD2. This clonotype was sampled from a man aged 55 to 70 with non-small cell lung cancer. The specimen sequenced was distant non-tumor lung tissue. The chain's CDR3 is CATSDPGLADNEQFF. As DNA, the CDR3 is TGTGCCACCAGTGACCCGGGACTAGCGGACAATGAGCAGTTCTTC.